The 21 T cell receptor beta chains in this list originate from one sample, sequenced in a study of cytomegalovirus exposure and HLA in healthy donors. Use of 60 Vbeta and 13 Jbeta primers characterized the PCR. The repertoire was sequenced with immunoSEQ multiplex PCR; TCRdb's copy has only in-frame clones and lacks some. The sample shows some 150,000 clones, under 90% of them seen only once. The sample was PBMCs. These receptors all stem from a man aged 25-45 years in good health and CMV-seronegative.

J is TRBJ1-5 and V is TRBV28; TRBD1 agrees at 9 bases. Germline V gene sequence: CDR1 MDHEN, CDR2 SYDVKM. Losses at the gene ends were 4 bases for V and 5 bases for J; bases not matched to a gene: 6. The CDR3 loop spans 15 amino acids. DNA for the CDR3: TGTGCCAGCAGTTCTGACAGGGGGGCCGATCAGCCCCAGCATTTT. This encodes CASSSDRGADQPQHF.

About this clone: At the DNA level, this CDR3 is encoded by other sequences in the same sample as well. V and J are TRBV5-1 and TRBJ2-7; 11 bases are a match to TRBD1. Germline lookup yields CDR1 SGHRS and CDR2 YFSETQ. CDR3 length: 14 residues. V dropped 4 bases and J dropped 4; count of bases not matched to a gene: 4. CDR3 loop: CASSPGTGGYEQYF. The CDR3 DNA is TGCGCCAGCAGCCCCGGGACAGGGGGGTACGAGCAGTACTTC.

This clone was seen a handful of times. Other DNA sequences in this sample translate to the same CDR3. V gene TRBV30 combines with J gene TRBJ1-4, with a weak D call TRBD1 (5 bases). This CDR3 has 15 residues. Trimming removed 3 bases from V and 5 bases from J, with 16 bases in between. Germline CDR1 GTSNPN, CDR2 SVGIG (reference sequence). The CDR3 DNA reads TGTGCCTGGAGCGTCCCCCGGGGGTTGAATGAAAAACTGTTTTTT. The encoded protein is CAWSVPRGLNEKLFF.

The chain joins TRBV7-3 to TRBJ1-2; 7 bases line up with TRBD1. The CDR3 spans 13 residues. Trimming at V came to 4 bases and at J to 4 bases, leaving 3 bases not matched to a gene. Germline V gene data show CDR1 as SGHTA and CDR2 as FQGTGA. CDR3 in amino acids: CASSYGTAYGYTF. The CDR3, as DNA: TGTGCCAGCAGCTACGGGACAGCCTATGGCTACACCTTC.

V usage is TRBV5-1 and J usage is TRBJ2-3, with no clear D. The CDR3 consists of 14 residues. Trimming took off 1 base at V and 6 bases at J, with 12 bases between the two ends. In germline, CDR1 is SGHRS, CDR2 YFSETQ. The DNA for the CDR3 is TGCGCCAGCAGCTTGAATCTAGATGCGGATACGCAGTATTTT. This encodes CASSLNLDADTQYF.

Points on this clone: This specimen includes other DNA sequences encoding the same CDR3. J is TRBJ2-1 and V is TRBV9, with D possibly matching TRBD2 (6 bases). CDR1 is SGDLS, CDR2 YYNGEE, per germline. V was trimmed by 5 bases and J by 6 bases, leaving 9 bases between them. This CDR3 spans 12 amino acids. The CDR3 protein is CASSPGGNEQFF. CDR3 in DNA: TGTGCCAGCAGTCCCGGGGGCAATGAGCAGTTCTTC.

This clone was counted between two and nine times. The chain recombines TRBV30 with TRBJ1-2, with 9 nucleotides matching TRBD1. Trimming removed 0 bases from V and 7 bases from J; junction bases left unmatched: 6. The CDR3 covers 14 residues. Germline values: CDR1 GTSNPN, CDR2 SVGIG (reference sequence). The CDR3 nucleotides are TGTGCCTGGAGTGTACAGGGGGCTTTTGGTGGCTACACCTTC. It specifies CAWSVQGAFGGYTF.

The V and J genes are TRBV11-2 and TRBJ1-2, with D perhaps matching TRBD1 (6 bases). The V and J ends lost 4 bases and 8 bases respectively, with 23 bases between them. The CDR3 totals 16 residues. Germline V gene sequence: CDR1 SGHAT, CDR2 FQNNGV. The CDR3 DNA is TGTGCCAGCAGCTCGCCACAGGGTTTGGGGACGGAGGGCTACACCTTC. It yields the protein CASSSPQGLGTEGYTF.

J is TRBJ2-7 and V is TRBV9; D remains ambiguous. The CDR3 spans 11 residues. Germline CDR1 SGDLS, CDR2 YYNGEE. Trimming removed 2 bases from V and 6 bases from J, with 6 bases in between. In DNA form, the CDR3 reads TGTGCCAGCAGCGTGGGCCCCGAGCAGTACTTC. Translation: CASSVGPEQYF.

The gene calls are TRBV30 and TRBJ2-2; a possible D gene is TRBD2 (5 bases). Deletions cut 3 bases from V and 9 bases from J, with 20 bases between. This CDR3 has 15 amino acids. The V gene's germline CDR1 is GTSNPN and CDR2 SVGIG (reference sequence). CDR3 in amino acids: CAWRPDGVLARELFF. CDR3 nucleotide sequence: TGTGCCTGGAGGCCCGACGGGGTCCTTGCCAGGGAGCTGTTTTTT.

The rearrangement joins TRBV2 to TRBJ2-5, with D uncertain. The end of the DNA fits TRBJ2-7 better, so the J call may be wrong. The germline gives CDR1 SNHLY, CDR2 FYNNEI. The CDR3 has 13 residues. For the CDR3, the DNA is TGTGCCAGCAGGGTGACAACATCCACCGAGCAGTACTTC. As protein: CASRVTTSTEQYF.

This clone came up a few times. V is TRBV10-3 and J is TRBJ1-1; D unresolved. The CDR3 covers 12 residues. V was pared by 3 bases and J by 5 bases, with 7 bases between. Germline V gene data show CDR1 as ENHRY and CDR2 as SYGVKD. CDR3 loop: CAISDGSTEAFF. In DNA form, the CDR3 reads TGTGCCATCAGTGACGGGAGTACTGAAGCTTTCTTT.

This clone was seen a handful of times. The chain carries TRBV19 and TRBJ1-4; the D gene is possibly TRBD1 (6 bases). V was cut by 5 bases and J by 6 bases, with 13 bases left in between. The germline V gene has CDR1 LNHDA and CDR2 SQIVND (reference sequence). The CDR3 extends over 14 amino acids. Here the CDR3 reads CASSLTGVYEKLFF. CDR3 bases: TGTGCCAGTAGTCTGACAGGAGTGTATGAAAAACTGTTTTTT.

J is TRBJ2-5 and V is TRBV5-1, with 10 bases lining up with TRBD2. The length of the CDR3 is 16 residues. With 2 bases clipped from V and 5 bases from J, the junction kept 9 bases outside the gene matches. CDR1 is SGHRS and CDR2 is YFSETQ in the germline V gene. The DNA of the CDR3 is TGCGCCAGCAGCTTAGGAGAACTAGCGGGATGGGAGACCCAGTACTTC. Amino acid sequence: CASSLGELAGWETQYF.

The genes are TRBV18 and TRBJ2-7, with 7 bases aligning to TRBD1. Trimming cost V 2 bases and J 0 bases; bases outside gene matches: 16. Per the germline V gene, CDR1 is KGHSH and CDR2 is LQKENI. CDR3 length: 19 amino acids. The CDR3 spells CASSPTVLAAGGRSYEQYF. Written as DNA, the CDR3 is TGTGCCAGCTCACCAACTGTCTTAGCCGCAGGGGGTCGCTCCTACGAGCAGTACTTC.

The chain carries TRBV6-4 and TRBJ1-2, with D maybe TRBD1 (5 bases). Trimming took 3 bases from V and 4 from J, leaving 9 bases between them. The CDR3 has 13 residues. CDR1 and CDR2 from the germline V gene are MRHNA and SNTAGT. This CDR3 reads CASSDTGSYGYTF. CDR3 DNA sequence: TGTGCCAGCAGTGATACAGGTTCCTATGGCTACACCTTC.

The chain joins TRBV9 to TRBJ2-1, with 10 bases matching TRBD2. Looked up from germline, CDR1 is SGDLS and CDR2 is YYNGEE. With 0 bases clipped from V and 2 bases from J, the junction kept 2 bases outside the gene matches. This CDR3 has 16 residues. CDR3 loop: CASSVASGGPYNEQFF. The CDR3 DNA reads TGTGCCAGCAGCGTAGCTAGCGGGGGCCCCTACAATGAGCAGTTCTTC. The whole variable domain, remainder taken from reference TRBV9 and TRBJ2-1, is DSGVTQTPKHLITATGQRVTLRCSPRSGDLSVYWYQQSLDQGLQFLIQYYNGEERAKGNILERFSAQQFPDLHSELNLSSLELGDSALYFCASSVASGGPYNEQFFGPGTRLTVL.

V gene TRBV7-8 combines with J gene TRBJ2-7; 11 bases map to TRBD2. The CDR3 length is 14 residues. Germline-derived CDR1 and CDR2 are SGHVS and FQNEAQ. With V trimmed by 5 bases and J by 6 bases, 6 bases remained unmatched. The CDR3 sequence is CASSQTSGGREQYF. In DNA, the CDR3 is TGTGCCAGCAGCCAAACTAGCGGGGGCCGCGAGCAGTACTTC. Full variable domain (outside the CDR3, taken from reference TRBV7-8 and TRBJ2-7): GAGVSQSPRYKVAKRGQDVALRCDPISGHVSLFWYQQALGQGPEFLTYFQNEAQLDKSGLPSDRFFAERPEGSVSTLKIQRTQQEDSAVYLCASSQTSGGREQYFGPGTRLTVT.

This rearrangement joins TRBV27 to TRBJ2-5; 9 bases agree with TRBD1. The assigned J gene may be wrong: the sequence end matches TRBJ2-7 better. CDR1 is MNHEY, CDR2 SMNVEV, per germline (reference sequence). CDR3 length: 14 residues. CDR3 amino acids: CASRAQGASYEQYF. CDR3 nucleotide sequence: TGTGCCAGCAGAGCACAGGGGGCCTCCTACGAGCAGTACTTC.

This clone was seen only once. This chain connects TRBV18 to TRBJ1-1, with D unclear. V was trimmed by 3 bases and J by 6 bases, leaving 23 bases between them. This CDR3 region has 17 residues. CDR1 and CDR2 from the germline V gene are KGHSH and LQKENI. The CDR3 DNA reads as TGTGCCAGCTCACCGCAGACGGGGAGCCCCGGCTATGCTGAAGCTTTCTTT. Residues: CASSPQTGSPGYAEAFF.

The J gene is TRBJ1-1, the V gene TRBV9; no definite D call. The CDR3 extends over 13 amino acids. CDR1 and CDR2 from the germline V gene are SGDLS and YYNGEE. Trimming took 3 bases from V and 3 from J, leaving 9 bases between them. The CDR3 reads CASSAHIHTEAFF. In DNA form, the CDR3 reads TGTGCCAGCAGCGCCCACATCCACACTGAAGCTTTCTTT.